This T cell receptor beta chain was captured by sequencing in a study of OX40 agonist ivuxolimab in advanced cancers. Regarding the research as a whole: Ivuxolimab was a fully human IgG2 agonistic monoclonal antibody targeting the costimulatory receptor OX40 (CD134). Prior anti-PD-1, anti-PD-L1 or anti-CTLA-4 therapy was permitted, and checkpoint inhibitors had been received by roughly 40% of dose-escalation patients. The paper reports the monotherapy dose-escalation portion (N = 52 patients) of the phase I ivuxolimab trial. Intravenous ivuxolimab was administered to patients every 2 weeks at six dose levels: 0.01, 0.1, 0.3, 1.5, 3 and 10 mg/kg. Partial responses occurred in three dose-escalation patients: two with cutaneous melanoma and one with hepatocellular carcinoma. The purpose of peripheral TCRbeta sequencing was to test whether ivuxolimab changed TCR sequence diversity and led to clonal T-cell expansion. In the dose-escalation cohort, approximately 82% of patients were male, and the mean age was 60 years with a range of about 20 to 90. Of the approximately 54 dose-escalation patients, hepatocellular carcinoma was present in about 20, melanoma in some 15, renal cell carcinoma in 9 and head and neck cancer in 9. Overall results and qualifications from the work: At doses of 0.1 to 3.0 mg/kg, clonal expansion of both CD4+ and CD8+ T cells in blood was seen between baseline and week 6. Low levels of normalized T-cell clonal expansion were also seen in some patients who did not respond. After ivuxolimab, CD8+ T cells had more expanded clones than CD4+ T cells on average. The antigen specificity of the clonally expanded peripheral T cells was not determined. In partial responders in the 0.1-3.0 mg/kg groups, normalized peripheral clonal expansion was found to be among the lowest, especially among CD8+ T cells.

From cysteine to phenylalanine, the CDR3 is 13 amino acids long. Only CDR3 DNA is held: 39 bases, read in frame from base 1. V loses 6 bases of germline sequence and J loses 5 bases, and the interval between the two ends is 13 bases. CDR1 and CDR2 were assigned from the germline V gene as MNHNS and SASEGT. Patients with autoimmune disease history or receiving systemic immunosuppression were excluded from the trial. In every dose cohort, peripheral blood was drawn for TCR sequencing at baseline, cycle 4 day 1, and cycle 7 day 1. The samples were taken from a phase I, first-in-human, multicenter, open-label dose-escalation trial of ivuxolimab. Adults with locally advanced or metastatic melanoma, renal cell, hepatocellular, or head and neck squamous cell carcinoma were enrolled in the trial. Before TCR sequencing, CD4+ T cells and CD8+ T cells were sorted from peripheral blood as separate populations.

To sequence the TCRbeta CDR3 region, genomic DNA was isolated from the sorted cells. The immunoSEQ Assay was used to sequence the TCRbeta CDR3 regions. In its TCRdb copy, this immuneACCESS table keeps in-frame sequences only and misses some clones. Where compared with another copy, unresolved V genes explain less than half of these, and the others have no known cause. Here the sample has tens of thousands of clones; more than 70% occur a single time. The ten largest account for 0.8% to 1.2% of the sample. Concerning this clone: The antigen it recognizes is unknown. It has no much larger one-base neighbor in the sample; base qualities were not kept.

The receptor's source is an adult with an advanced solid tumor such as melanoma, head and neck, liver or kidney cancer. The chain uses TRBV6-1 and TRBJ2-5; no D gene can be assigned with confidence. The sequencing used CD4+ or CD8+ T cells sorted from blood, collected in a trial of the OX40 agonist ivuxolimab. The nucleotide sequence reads TGTGCCAGCAGCTCGGACCATGGGGAGACCCAGTACTTC. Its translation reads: CASSSDHGETQYF.